This TCR beta chain comes out of a study of T cell clonotyping in hematopoietic cell transplantation. Study at large: Pretransplant recipient samples were taken after cytoreduction. Findings and caveats of the study: Recipient TCR diversity dropped after transplant; expanded clonotypes rose from day 30 to 180. Graft donor and pretransplant recipient Inverse Simpson Index values predicted broader posttransplant TCR diversity. CD4 and CD8 repertoire contributions could not be separated without sorting.

Time point of the sample: recipient sample about 28 days before transplant, after cytoreduction. Remarks on this clone: Its antigen is as yet unknown.

Measured with immunoSEQ multiplex PCR; TCRdb has only the in-frame clones, and not every one. The sample includes about 600 clones, 96% of them seen just once. The material was peripheral blood mononuclear cells, obtained before stem cell transplant. This receptor was identified in a woman between 40 and 55 years old with acute myeloid leukemia. Some clones in this sample may be carry-over from other donors' samples.

CDR3 sequence reads: CASSLRGGIYNEQFF. The CDR3 DNA sequence: TGTGCCAGCAGCTTACGGGGCGGGATCTACAATGAGCAGTTCTTC. The V and J genes are TRBV7-8 and TRBJ2-1; a weak D match, TRBD2 (6 bases). Trimming took off 2 bases at V and 3 bases at J, with 11 bases between the two ends. Germline values: CDR1 SGHVS, CDR2 FQNEAQ. The CDR3 runs to 15 residues.